This TCR beta chain derives from a study of blood T cell repertoires in COVID-19. Study as a whole: Specimens from acute and convalescent COVID-19 originated in the United States, Italy and Spain. PBMCs, B-cell-depleted T cells, or T cells were the source of the cDNA or gDNA that made up the material.

Original analysis: Amplification of reference gene primers was used by the study to estimate nucleated cell counts. Data came from immunoSEQ multiplex PCR; TCRdb stores just in-frame clones and leaves some out. V, J and clone size are taken as reported in that table, and D and trimming were inferred from the DNA itself. The sample includes about 250,000 clones, roughly 80% of them seen just once. J was trimmed by 2 bases and V by 6 bases; bases with no gene match: 15. Looked up from germline, CDR1 is SEHNR and CDR2 is FQNEAQ (reference sequence). The CDR3 loop spans 17 amino acids. This clone was counted only a few times.

The sequence derives from a man older than 75 with acute or convalescent COVID-19. The rearrangement links TRBV7-9 to TRBJ1-1; the match to TRBD1 covers 7 bases. Input material: peripheral blood. The CDR3 region is CASSRDREVTGNTEAFF. CDR3 sequence (DNA): TGTGCCAGCAGTCGCGACAGGGAGGTGACAGGAAACACTGAAGCTTTCTTT.